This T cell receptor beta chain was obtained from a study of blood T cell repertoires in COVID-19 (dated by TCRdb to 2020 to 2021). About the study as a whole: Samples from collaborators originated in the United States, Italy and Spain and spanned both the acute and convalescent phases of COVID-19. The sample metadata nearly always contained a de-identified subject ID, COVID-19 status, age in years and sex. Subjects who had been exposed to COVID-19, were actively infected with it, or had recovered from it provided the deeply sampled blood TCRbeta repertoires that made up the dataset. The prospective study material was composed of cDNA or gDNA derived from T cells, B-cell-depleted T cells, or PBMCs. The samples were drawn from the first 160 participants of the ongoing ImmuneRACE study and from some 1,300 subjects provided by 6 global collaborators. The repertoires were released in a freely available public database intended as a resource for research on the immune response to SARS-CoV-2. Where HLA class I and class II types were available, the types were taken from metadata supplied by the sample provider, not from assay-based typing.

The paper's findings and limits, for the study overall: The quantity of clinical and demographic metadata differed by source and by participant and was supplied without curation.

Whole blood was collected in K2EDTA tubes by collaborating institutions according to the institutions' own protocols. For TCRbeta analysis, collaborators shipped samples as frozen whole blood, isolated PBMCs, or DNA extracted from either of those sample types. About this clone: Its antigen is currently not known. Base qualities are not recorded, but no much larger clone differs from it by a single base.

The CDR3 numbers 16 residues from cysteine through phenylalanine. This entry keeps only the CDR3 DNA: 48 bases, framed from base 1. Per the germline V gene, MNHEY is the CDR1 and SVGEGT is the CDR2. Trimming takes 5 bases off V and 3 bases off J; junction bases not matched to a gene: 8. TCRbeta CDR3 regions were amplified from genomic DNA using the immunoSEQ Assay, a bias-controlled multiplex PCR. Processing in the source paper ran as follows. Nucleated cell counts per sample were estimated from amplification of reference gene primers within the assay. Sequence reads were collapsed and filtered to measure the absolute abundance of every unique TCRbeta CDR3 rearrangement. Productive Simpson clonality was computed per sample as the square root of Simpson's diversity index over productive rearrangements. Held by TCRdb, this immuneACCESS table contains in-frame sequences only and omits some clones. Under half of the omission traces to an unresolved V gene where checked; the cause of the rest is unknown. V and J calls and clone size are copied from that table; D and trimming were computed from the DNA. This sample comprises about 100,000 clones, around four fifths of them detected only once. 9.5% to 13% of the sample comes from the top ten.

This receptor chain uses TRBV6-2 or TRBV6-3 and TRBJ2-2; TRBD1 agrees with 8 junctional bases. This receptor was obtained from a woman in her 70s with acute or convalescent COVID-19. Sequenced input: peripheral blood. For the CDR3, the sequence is CASSPLGQGDTGELFF. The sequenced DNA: TGTGCCAGCAGTCCGTTAGGACAGGGCGACACCGGGGAGCTGTTTTTT.